The rows below give T cell receptor beta chains drawn from one sample of a study of CD8+CD57+ T cells in acquired aplastic anemia. TCRdb recomputed calls from the reads with MiXCR, one row per CDR3 protein. The sample lists 250,000 to 350,000 distinct CDR3 sequences, 55% to 65% occurring once. The sample was sorted CD4+, CD8+, or CD8+CD57+ T cells (not recorded which) from PBMCs. The receptors were gathered from a human donor with severe aplastic anemia or a healthy control (not recorded which). Both conserved end residues are part of each CDR3. A D gene is named only where the DNA matches it firmly. Clone sizes are given selectively: once, few, many, or a class where the clone is expanded.

J	D	V	size	DNA	CDR3
TRBJ2-1	-	TRBV20-1	-	TGCAGTGCTAGATACCAGGACTCCTACAATGAGCAGTTCTTC	CSARYQDSYNEQFF
TRBJ1-4	TRBD1	TRBV7-2	-	TGTGCCACCACGGGGACAGGGGGCGGTGAAAAACTGTTTTTT	CATTGTGGGEKLFF
TRBJ2-5	-	TRBV9	many	TGTGCCAGCAGCTCTCGTAGGTCTGTCGGGGAGACCCAGTACTTC	CASSSRRSVGETQYF
TRBJ2-7	-	TRBV5-1	-	TGCGCCAGCGGGATGGGGGGCTCCTACGAGCAGTACTTC	CASGMGGSYEQYF
TRBJ2-5	-	TRBV7-3	-	TGTGCCAGCAGCCTCGGGACCCAAGAGACCCAGTACTTC	CASSLGTQETQYF
TRBJ1-2	-	TRBV30	many	TGTGCCTGGATTGGAAATGGCTACACCTTC	CAWIGNGYTF
TRBJ2-5	-	TRBV24-1	few	TGTGCCACCAGTGATTCCGACAGCCAAGAGACCCAGTACTTC	CATSDSDSQETQYF
TRBJ1-1	-	TRBV4-2	many	TGTGCCAGCAGCCAAGCGGGTGGGTTTTTAGACACTGAAGCTTTCTTT	CASSQAGGFLDTEAFF
TRBJ2-7	-	TRBV7-9	-	TGTGCCAGCAGCTTTAGCCGCGAGCAGTACTTC	CASSFSREQYF
TRBJ1-2	-	TRBV15	few	TGTGCCACCGCCCTCACCCTCAGGCCCCCAGAGTCGGGTGGCTACACCTTC	CATALTLRPPESGGYTF
TRBJ2-1	-	TRBV10-3	-	TGTGCCATCAGTGATACAGCGGTAAGCTCCTACAATGAGCAGTTCTTC	CAISDTAVSSYNEQFF
TRBJ2-3	TRBD1	TRBV7-2	many	TGTGCCAGCAGCCCACGGACAGGGGAGGACACGCAGTATTTT	CASSPRTGEDTQYF
TRBJ1-5	-	TRBV7-9	-	TGTGCCAGCAGTAAGGGATACAATCAGCCCCAGCATTTT	CASSKGYNQPQHF
TRBJ2-7	TRBD2	TRBV7-2	few	TGTGCCAGCAGCCGGACTAGCGGGGTAAACACCGGGGAGCAGTACTTC	CASSRTSGVNTGEQYF
TRBJ1-1	-	TRBV20-1	many	TGCAGTGCTGATTCAATAGGGCTGAACACTGAAGCTTTCTTT	CSADSIGLNTEAFF
TRBJ1-5	TRBD1	TRBV7-9	many	TGTGCCAGCAGCTTTTCAGACAGGGGTTTAAGTAATCAGCCCCAGCATTTT	CASSFSDRGLSNQPQHF
TRBJ2-7	TRBD2	TRBV20-1	-	TGCAGTGCTAGGGCTGCGCGGGAGGTTTACAATGAGCAGTACTTC	CSARAAREVYNEQYF
TRBJ1-3	-	TRBV20-1	-	TGCAGTGCCACCCTTAGGACTAGAAACACCATATATTTT	CSATLRTRNTIYF